The next 31 T cell receptor beta chains were all read from a single sample in a study of spatial heterogeneity in lung cancer (dated by TCRdb to between 2018 and 2021). Library construction relied on 5' RACE. TCRdb lists the instrument as NextSeq 500. TCRdb reanalyzed the raw reads on its own, using fastp at Q25 for trimming and MiXCR for clone calling, and kept in-frame beta chains. Every distinct CDR3 protein forms one entry, paired with its most common genes and DNA. The sample includes nearly 4,500 distinct CDR3 sequences, with roughly a fifth observed a single time. The ten largest clones add up to 20% to 25% of the sample. Sample time point, as interpreted from the label and publication: sample taken at primary tumor resection. Without any cell sorting, TCR sequencing was performed on whole RNA extracted either from tumor and nontumor lung tissue or from cryopreserved PBMC samples. The material was normal lung tissue next to the tumor, obtained at surgery. The receptor set was obtained from a female donor with early-stage non-small cell lung cancer.

On this clonotype: The library was built for alpha chains, so this beta chain is an off-target read and its size means little. V and J are TRBV4-3 and TRBJ2-1; 8 bases agree with TRBD1. V gave up 4 bases and J gave up 10 bases; unmatched junction bases: 3. The CDR3 has 12 residues. CDR1 and CDR2 from the germline V gene are LGHNA and YSLEER. CDR3 sequence (DNA): TGCGCCAGCAGCCCCTGGACAGGGGAGCAGTTCTTC. Protein: CASSPWTGEQFF.

This clonotype showed up many times. As an off-target read in a library built for alpha chains, this beta chain has a frequency of little significance. V usage is TRBV7-9 and J usage is TRBJ2-7, with a possible D match to TRBD2 (6 bases). From germline, CDR1 is SEHNR and CDR2 FQNEAQ (reference sequence). The CDR3 is 14 residues long. V was shortened by 2 bases and J by 0 bases, with 8 bases between the two germline ends. The CDR3 nucleotides are TGTGCCAGCAGCTTAAGGGAGGCCTCCTACGAGCAGTACTTC. Residues: CASSLREASYEQYF. Looking up the rest from reference TRBV7-9 and TRBJ2-7 gives the full variable domain: DTGVSQNPRHKITKRGQNVTFRCDPISEHNRLYWYRQTLGQGPEFLTYFQNEAQLEKSRLLSDRFSAERPKGSFSTLEIQRTEQGDSAMYLCASSLREASYEQYFGPGTRLTVT.

As for this clonotype: Found in a library prepared for alpha chains, this beta chain is an off-target read, and its abundance has little meaning. The V gene is TRBV5-1, the J gene TRBJ2-3, with 8 positions matching TRBD1. The V gene end was trimmed by 0 bases and the J gene end by 3 bases; junction bases not matched to a gene: 3. The germline V gene encodes CDR1 SGHRS and CDR2 YFSETQ. The CDR3 is 15 residues long. This CDR3 reads CASSLEDRGTDTQYF. In DNA, the CDR3 is TGCGCCAGCAGCTTGGAAGACAGGGGAACAGATACGCAGTATTTT.

About this clonotype: This beta chain is an unintended read in a library built for alpha chains; its size means little. The chain uses TRBV15 and TRBJ2-1; 11 bases are shared with TRBD2. The germline gives CDR1 LNHNV, CDR2 YYDKDF (reference sequence). The length of the CDR3 is 16 residues. V was clipped by 1 base and J by 8 bases; unmatched bases: 7. CDR3 protein: CATSRVAGGAVDEQFF. CDR3 DNA sequence: TGTGCCACCAGCAGAGTAGCGGGGGGGGCAGTCGATGAGCAGTTCTTC.

Within the sample, this clonotype is medium-sized. Being off target in a library aimed at alpha chains, this beta chain has a size of little meaning. The chain links TRBV5-1 to TRBJ2-1, with D possibly called TRBD1 or TRBD2 (5 bases each). V gave up 3 bases and J gave up 12 bases, with 10 bases separating them. The CDR3 loop spans 11 amino acids. Germline V lookup: CDR1 SGHRS, CDR2 YFSETQ. Here the CDR3 DNA reads TGCGCCAGCAGCTCGGGGCTCGGGCAGTTCTTC. It translates to CASSSGLGQFF.

By its share, this clonotype is medium-sized. This beta chain appears as a stray read in a library generated for alpha chains; its size is not informative. The chain links TRBV5-1 to TRBJ2-3; D possibly corresponds to TRBD1 (5 bases). CDR3 length: 15 amino acids. V lost 0 bases to trimming and J lost 6 bases, with 14 bases between them. The germline gives CDR1 SGHRS, CDR2 YFSETQ. CDR3 DNA sequence: TGCGCCAGCAGCTTGGAGGGGAAGGGGTTGGATACGCAGTATTTT. As protein: CASSLEGKGLDTQYF.

A note on this clonotype: The library was built for alpha chains, so this beta chain is an off-target read and its size means little. This sequence joins TRBV29-1 and TRBJ2-2, with D possibly TRBD1 on 6 matching bases. The CDR3 spans 15 residues. V lost 6 bases and J lost 0, with 14 bases in between. CDR1 is SQVTM, CDR2 ANQGSEA, per germline. CDR3 sequence reads: CSVTAGQPNTGELFF. CDR3 nucleotide sequence: TGCAGCGTCACTGCCGGACAGCCGAACACCGGGGAGCTGTTTTTT.

This clonotype was detected ten times or more. Little can be read into the size of this beta chain, an off-target read in a library designed for alpha chains. As DNA, the CDR3 is TGTGCCAGCAGAGGACTACAGGGTAACACTGAAGCTTTCTTT. Residues: CASRGLQGNTEAFF. The J gene is TRBJ1-1, the V gene TRBV28; possible D gene TRBD1, 6 bases. Per germline, CDR1 MDHEN and CDR2 SYDVKM. This CDR3 has 14 residues. V shed 6 bases and J shed 2 bases, with 13 bases lying between them.

This clonotype came up many times. A library made for alpha chains picked up this beta chain off target, so its size means little. The V call is TRBV27, the J call TRBJ1-1; D perhaps matches TRBD1 (5 bases). The CDR3 is 13 residues long. Trimming took off 4 bases at V and 8 bases at J, with 14 bases between the two ends. Germline V CDR1 and CDR2: MNHEY, SMNVEV (reference sequence). CDR3 DNA: TGTGCCAGCAGTTCCCTCAGGGAGCTCGAAGCTTTCTTT. As protein: CASSSLRELEAFF.

By share of the sample, this clonotype is medium-sized (0.01 to 0.1%). The library was designed around alpha chains, so this beta chain is a stray read whose abundance carries little weight. The chain carries TRBV29-1 and TRBJ2-4; 7 nucleotides match TRBD1. The germline V gene has CDR1 SQVTM and CDR2 ANQGSEA. The V segment lost 7 bases and the J segment 14 bases; nucleotides outside the gene matches: 11. The CDR3 has 11 residues. The CDR3 loop reads CSAAQGLLKYF. CDR3 DNA sequence: TGCAGCGCTGCACAGGGGCTTCTAAAGTACTTC. Drawing the rest from reference TRBV29-1 and TRBJ2-4, the complete variable domain is SAVISQKPSRDICQRGTSLTIQCQVDSQVTMMFWYRQQPGQSLTLIATANQGSEATYESGFVIDKFPISRPNLTFSTLTVSNMSPEDSSIYLCSAAQGLLKYFGAGTRLSVL.

Relative to its sample, this clonotype is medium-sized. Within a library made for alpha chains, this beta chain is off target, and its count is uninformative. The chain employs TRBV11-2 and TRBJ2-5; D tentatively fits TRBD1 or TRBD2 (5 bases each). The germline V and J ends were trimmed by 2 bases and 5 bases, with 18 bases remaining between them. CDR3 size: 16 residues. Germline values: CDR1 SGHAT, CDR2 FQNNGV. As DNA, the CDR3 is TGTGCCAGCAGCTTACCCCTCGGGACCGCCATGGAGACCCAGTACTTC. It encodes CASSLPLGTAMETQYF.

This clonotype was counted a few times. Found in a library prepared for alpha chains, this beta chain is an off-target read, and its abundance has little meaning. V is TRBV5-1 and J is TRBJ1-5; tentatively, D is TRBD1 (5 bases). This CDR3 is built from 15 residues. The germline V and J ends were trimmed by 4 bases and 5 bases, with 16 bases remaining between them. Germline CDR1 is SGHRS and CDR2 is YFSETQ. CDR3 sequence reads: CASSPGTFLDQPQHF. As DNA, the CDR3 is TGCGCCAGCAGCCCCGGGACCTTTCTTGATCAGCCCCAGCATTTT.

As to this clonotype: This beta chain was picked up by a library intended for alpha chains and is off target, so its count carries little meaning. The chain combines TRBV28 with TRBJ1-3, with 11 bases that match TRBD1. The CDR3 extends over 17 amino acids. The germline V gene encodes CDR1 MDHEN and CDR2 SYDVKM. After removal of 6 bases from V and 4 bases from J, the junction contained 11 bases not matched to a gene. CDR3 residues: CASRPGQGARTGNTIYF. The CDR3 region has the DNA TGTGCCAGCAGGCCTGGACAGGGGGCTCGCACAGGAAACACCATATATTTT.

This clonotype showed up many times. With the library built for alpha chains, this beta chain is off target and its frequency is not meaningful. The CDR3 DNA follows: TGTGCCAGCAGCCGTCAAGGGGGGAATTACAATGAGCAGTTCTTC. It translates to CASSRQGGNYNEQFF. V usage is TRBV6-4 and J usage is TRBJ2-1, with D possibly being TRBD1 or TRBD2 (6 bases each). Trimming removed 6 bases at V and 4 bases at J, with 16 bases between. CDR1 is MRHNA, CDR2 SNTAGT, per germline. This CDR3 contains 15 residues.

Relative to its sample, this clonotype is medium-sized (0.01 to 0.1%). This beta chain is a stray sequence in a library constructed for alpha chains; its clone size is not meaningful. The gene calls are TRBV9 and TRBJ2-7; 13 bases match TRBD2. The CDR3 totals 15 residues. Trimming at V came to 4 bases and at J to 3 bases, leaving 4 bases not matched to a gene. Germline CDR1 and CDR2: SGDLS and YYNGEE. CDR3 amino acids: CASSLGTSGIYEQYF. CDR3 bases: TGTGCCAGCAGCCTAGGGACTAGCGGGATCTACGAGCAGTACTTC.

This clonotype is medium-sized (0.01 to 0.1%) in the sample. This beta chain appears as a stray read in a library generated for alpha chains; its size is not informative. The rearrangement uses TRBV7-2 and TRBJ2-2, with 11 bases identical to TRBD2. V shed 1 base and J 5 bases; nucleotides not matched to a gene: 6. The length of the CDR3 is 17 residues. Germline CDR1 reads SGHTA; CDR2 reads FQGNSA. The CDR3 region is CASSLDVLAGGTGELFF. In DNA form, the CDR3 reads TGTGCCAGCAGCTTAGATGTCCTAGCGGGGGGTACCGGGGAGCTGTTTTTT.

This clonotype rates as medium-sized. This beta chain is an unintended read in a library built for alpha chains; its size means little. The chain combines TRBV7-2 with TRBJ1-2; 12 nucleotides match TRBD1. V lost 1 base and J lost 6; bases outside the gene matches: 6. CDR3 length: 16 amino acids. Per germline, CDR1 SGHTA and CDR2 FQGNSA. The CDR3 loop reads CASSLEGTGGVHGYTF. The CDR3 DNA reads TGTGCCAGCAGCTTAGAGGGGACAGGGGGCGTGCATGGCTACACCTTC.

With respect to this clonotype: This beta chain turned up in a library designed for alpha chains; as an off-target read, its abundance says little. This chain connects TRBV30 to TRBJ2-2; D is unclear. The CDR3 contains 12 residues. The V gene lost 2 bases and the J gene lost 4 bases, with 5 bases spanning the gap. Germline CDR1 is GTSNPN and CDR2 is SVGIG (reference sequence). The CDR3 spells CAWSMGTGELFF. Written as DNA, the CDR3 is TGTGCCTGGAGTATGGGCACCGGGGAGCTGTTTTTT.

Remarks on this clonotype: The library was built for alpha chains, so this beta chain is an off-target read and its size means little. V gene TRBV3-1 combines with J gene TRBJ2-7, with D maybe TRBD1 (6 bases). Germline V gene lookup returns CDR1 LGHDT and CDR2 YNNKEL (reference sequence). V lost 1 base and J 9 bases, leaving 16 bases between the germline ends. CDR3 size: 14 residues. CDR3 in amino acids: CASSQGGDRPRQYF. CDR3 DNA sequence: TGTGCCAGCAGCCAAGGCGGCGACAGGCCGCGGCAGTACTTC.

In its sample, this clonotype was seen once. A read error is possible here, since a much larger clone lies one base away. No conserved phenylalanine or tryptophan is present at the end of the CDR3, so a read error is the likely explanation. This beta chain is an off-target read within a library intended for alpha chains, so its frequency means little. The chain combines TRBV7-9 with TRBJ2-7; tentative D call: TRBD2 (6 bases). The CDR3 covers 14 residues. Germline CDR1 and CDR2: SEHNR and FQNEAQ (reference sequence). Deletions cut 2 bases from V and 0 bases from J, with 8 bases between. The CDR3 region is CASSLREASYEQYS. The CDR3 DNA sequence: TGTGCCAGCAGCTTAAGGGAGGCCTCCTACGAGCAGTACTCC.

This clonotype was observed a single time. The library was designed around alpha chains, so this beta chain is a stray read whose abundance carries little weight. This sequence joins TRBV20-1 and TRBJ1-5; D possibly corresponds to TRBD1 (5 bases). This CDR3 has 12 amino acids. The ends were cut back, 4 bases at V and 4 bases at J, with 8 bases in the middle. Germline assignment: CDR1 DFQATT and CDR2 SNEGSKA (reference sequence). The CDR3 protein is CSAKKGNQPQHF. The CDR3 DNA reads TGCAGTGCTAAGAAGGGGAATCAGCCCCAGCATTTT.

As for this clonotype: This beta chain is a stray read from a library made for alpha chains; its abundance is not meaningful. The V and J genes are TRBV7-9 and TRBJ2-2, with 7 bases that match TRBD1. V was clipped by 8 bases and J by 2 bases; unmatched bases: 8. CDR1 and CDR2 (germline): SEHNR, FQNEAQ (reference sequence). The CDR3 loop spans 15 amino acids. CDR3 DNA: TGTGCCAGCGGAACAGGGGCCTTCAACACCGGGGAGCTGTTTTTT. Translated: CASGTGAFNTGELFF.

This clonotype was seen a handful of times. Being off target in a library aimed at alpha chains, this beta chain has a size of little meaning. The chain carries TRBV6-6 and TRBJ2-3, with TRBD2 identical over 11 bases. The germline V gene encodes CDR1 MNHNY and CDR2 SVGAGI (reference sequence). The V and J ends lost 6 bases and 1 base, in that order; junction bases with no gene match: 3. The CDR3 runs to 15 residues. As DNA, the CDR3 is TGTGCCAGCAGGAAGACTAGCGGGGGCACAGATACGCAGTATTTT. Its protein is CASRKTSGGTDTQYF.

Ten or more counts support this clonotype. With the library built for alpha chains, this beta chain is off target and its frequency is not meaningful. The chain employs TRBV20-1 and TRBJ1-1, with TRBD1 as a possible D gene (5 bases). Trimming shortened V by 6 bases and J by 6 bases, and 14 bases separated the two germline ends. The CDR3 contains 12 residues. The germline gives CDR1 DFQATT, CDR2 SNEGSKA (reference sequence). The CDR3 loop reads CSAPGQGAEAFF. In DNA, the CDR3 is TGCAGTGCGCCTGGGCAGGGAGCTGAAGCTTTCTTT.

Comment on this clonotype: The size of this beta chain means little, since it is a stray read in a library made for alpha chains. The V gene is TRBV7-9, the J gene TRBJ2-5, with D unresolved. The CDR3 extends over 12 amino acids. Germline assignment: CDR1 SEHNR and CDR2 FQNEAQ (reference sequence). The ends were cut back, 3 bases at V and 7 bases at J, with 9 bases in the middle. The CDR3, as DNA: TGTGCCAGCAGCTTCACCGCCGGGACCCAGTACTTC. This translates into CASSFTAGTQYF. Full variable domain (outside the CDR3, taken from reference TRBV7-9 and TRBJ2-5): DTGVSQNPRHKITKRGQNVTFRCDPISEHNRLYWYRQTLGQGPEFLTYFQNEAQLEKSRLLSDRFSAERPKGSFSTLEIQRTEQGDSAMYLCASSFTAGTQYFGPGTRLLVL.

This clonotype was recorded many times. Little can be read into the size of this beta chain, an off-target read in a library designed for alpha chains. The chain employs TRBV6-4 and TRBJ2-3; D unresolved. Between the trimmed V and J ends, which lost 8 bases and 0 bases, there was a span of 15 bases. The V gene's germline CDR1 is MRHNA and CDR2 SNTAGT. CDR3 size: 15 residues. The CDR3 sequence: CASPGPNFSTDTQYF. The CDR3 bases are TGTGCCAGCCCAGGACCAAACTTTAGCACAGATACGCAGTATTTT.

This clonotype was seen ten or more times. A library made for alpha chains picked up this beta chain off target, so its size means little. The V and J genes are TRBV28 and TRBJ2-2; TRBD1 agrees at 8 bases. The CDR3 sequence is 14 residues long. The ends lost 6 bases at V and 5 bases at J; junction bases unmatched: 5. Germline V gives CDR1 MDHEN, CDR2 SYDVKM. CDR3 amino acids: CASSGTGGTGELFF. CDR3 in DNA: TGTGCCAGCAGCGGAACAGGGGGGACCGGGGAGCTGTTTTTT.

This clonotype was detected many times. For a library built for alpha chains, this beta chain is a stray read; little rests on its size. J is TRBJ2-7 and V is TRBV6-2 or TRBV6-3; 9 bases agree with TRBD1. V lost 5 bases to trimming and J lost 0 bases; unmatched junction nucleotides: 11. Germline V gene lookup returns CDR1 MNHEY and CDR2 SVGEGT. The CDR3 is 17 amino acids. CDR3 nucleotide sequence: TGTGCCAGCAGTCACTTCACCGGGACAGGGTCCTCCTACGAGCAGTACTTC. Protein product: CASSHFTGTGSSYEQYF.

As to this clonotype: Since it is a stray read in a library aimed at alpha chains, this beta chain has a size that is not meaningful. The chain couples TRBV20-1 to TRBJ1-4; D might be TRBD1 (5 bases). V gave up 0 bases and J gave up 7 bases, with 15 bases separating them. The germline CDR1 and CDR2 sequences are DFQATT and SNEGSKA (reference sequence). There are 15 residues in the CDR3. CDR3 sequence (DNA): TGCAGTGCTAGAGAAAAAATGGGGCTTAGTGAAAAACTGTTTTTT. This codes for CSAREKMGLSEKLFF.

The table lists this clonotype with many counts. This beta chain is a stray read from a library made for alpha chains; its abundance is not meaningful. The chain has TRBV19 and TRBJ2-1; 7 bases are a match to TRBD2. This CDR3 spans 13 amino acids. CDR1 and CDR2 from the germline V gene are LNHDA and SQIVND (reference sequence). After removal of 1 base from V and 8 bases from J, the junction contained 2 bases not matched to a gene. The CDR3 protein is CASSIASGYEQFF. CDR3 nucleotide sequence: TGTGCCAGTAGTATAGCTAGCGGCTATGAGCAGTTCTTC.

This clonotype is medium-sized (0.01 to 0.1%) by share. Because this beta chain is a stray read in a library intended to capture alpha chains, its abundance should not be given much weight. V and J are TRBV29-1 and TRBJ2-1, with TRBD2 identical over 7 bases. This CDR3 comprises 14 residues. The V and J ends lost 4 bases and 1 base, in that order; junction bases with no gene match: 4. Germline CDR1 reads SQVTM; CDR2 reads ANQGSEA. The CDR3 DNA reads as TGCAGCGTTGGGGGCGGGGGATCCTACAATGAGCAGTTCTTC. It specifies CSVGGGGSYNEQFF.